The rows below give T cell receptor beta chains drawn from one sample of a study of shared clonotypes between healthy human individuals. Sequenced by immunoSEQ multiplex PCR; TCRdb stores in-frame clones only, minus some. The sample includes just over 2,000,000 clones, about 95% of them seen just once. Sequenced material: naive CD8+ T cells sorted from blood. The receptor source for this set is a man aged 18 to 30 in good health. Both conserved end residues are part of each CDR3.

cdr3_length j_call v_call cdr3_aa
14 TRBJ2-5 TRBV29-1 CSVEEVDIKETQYF
15 TRBJ1-3 TRBV10-3 CAISELLLAGNTIYF
13 TRBJ2-4 TRBV4-3 CASSQGLENIQYF
13 TRBJ2-7 TRBV4-3 CASSQVTNNEQYF
14 TRBJ2-7 TRBV13 CASSFHSGAYEQYF
16 TRBJ1-6 TRBV27 CASSTVPGTGRTPLHF
15 TRBJ2-1 TRBV5-1 CASSLVGGRSGEQFF
13 TRBJ1-2 TRBV13 CASSINPGIGYTF
14 TRBJ1-1 TRBV12-5 CASGSTLLGGEAFF
17 TRBJ2-7 TRBV5-6 CASSRPIAGVISYEQYF
11 TRBJ2-3 TRBV10-2 CASSDQDTQYF
13 TRBJ1-1 TRBV11-3 CASSLEPNTEAFF
16 TRBJ1-2 TRBV7-7 CASSPPDRVPNYGYTF
13 TRBJ2-3 TRBV7-9 CASSLGTPDTQYF
14 TRBJ1-1 TRBV19 CASEQGGGVAEAFF
13 TRBJ1-3 TRBV21-1 CASKGGWGNTIYF
15 TRBJ2-7 TRBV5-5 CASSVTGRADYEQYF
15 TRBJ1-4 TRBV9 CASSVGSATNEKLFF
17 TRBJ1-2 TRBV4-3 CASSQETAGGFNYGYTF
14 TRBJ1-2 TRBV6-4 CASSDSGGDHGYTF
14 TRBJ2-7 TRBV5-1 CATSGGGGPDEQYF
12 TRBJ2-1 TRBV13 CASSPGDNEQFF
14 TRBJ2-3 TRBV9 CASSPPGGTDTQYF
14 TRBJ1-5 TRBV27 CASRKQGVDQPQHF
16 TRBJ2-5 TRBV11-2 CASTPTSGGPRETQYF
18 TRBJ2-1 TRBV13 CASSLWSKLAGASGEQFF
11 TRBJ2-1 TRBV7-2 CASTMGDEQFF
15 TRBJ2-3 TRBV2 CASSDPVGSGDTQYF
13 TRBJ1-3 TRBV9 CASSVGNWDTIYF
13 TRBJ2-7 TRBV28 CASSMGRSYEQYF
11 TRBJ1-1 TRBV29-1 CSVETGAEAFF
17 TRBJ2-7 TRBV5-1 CASSLGLAGHSPYEQYF
11 TRBJ1-1 TRBV19 CASSRGTEAFF
16 TRBJ1-3 TRBV7-9 CASSRTTGMDRNTIYF
13 TRBJ2-7 TRBV7-8 CASSFSNGYEQYF
12 TRBJ1-6 TRBV14 CARGQGIPPLHF
16 TRBJ2-3 TRBV29-1 CSVESAGRTDPDTQYF
13 TRBJ2-4 TRBV6-1 CASSESQGRAVYF
14 TRBJ2-4 TRBV13 CASSLGDRVNIQYF
14 TRBJ1-1 TRBV13 CASSFPGHDTEAFF
16 TRBJ2-3 TRBV19 CASSISPRRPTDTQYF
14 TRBJ2-7 TRBV9 CASSVDASPYEQYF